These 10 T cell receptor beta chains were sequenced from one sample in a study of tissue T cells after allogeneic stem cell transplantation (dated by TCRdb to 2022 to 2024). Library preparation was by the immunoSEQ multiplex PCR assay. Drawn from immuneACCESS, this table holds only the in-frame rearrangements with V and J called that TCRdb kept. Clones are partly lost; checked studies trace under half to an unresolved V gene and leave the rest unexplained. The sample table records approximately 12,000 clones; 70% of these occur just once. 14% of the sample comes from the top ten. Taken with the paper, the label for time point translates to: human tissue collected at research (rapid) autopsy. The sequenced sample was tissue from the right colon, obtained at autopsy. The origin of the receptors is a woman aged 18 to 50 with breast cancer.

This clone was observed a few times. The genes are TRBV3-1 (or the pseudogene TRBV3-2) and TRBJ2-1; D is possibly TRBD1 (5 bases). The CDR3 runs to 11 residues. Trimming cost V 6 bases and J 10 bases, with 10 bases left between them. Germline CDR1 and CDR2: LGHDT and YNNKEL (reference sequence). The CDR3: CASSSPGEQFF. The CDR3 DNA reads TGTGCCAGCAGTTCCCCAGGGGAGCAGTTCTTC.

This sequence joins TRBV30 and TRBJ1-2, with D possibly TRBD1 on 6 matching bases. The germline CDR1 and CDR2 sequences are GTSNPN and SVGIG (reference sequence). CDR3 length: 12 residues. Trimming left V 5 bases short and J 10 bases short, with 17 bases between. CDR3 region: CAWGDGGRYYTF. CDR3 DNA: TGTGCCTGGGGCGACGGGGGCAGGTACTACACCTTC.

This clone has a handful of counts. The chain uses TRBV28 and TRBJ2-5, with D possibly TRBD1 on 6 matching bases. The CDR3 spans 16 residues. Germline values: CDR1 MDHEN, CDR2 SYDVKM. Deletions cut 3 bases from V and 1 base from J, with 15 bases between. CDR3 sequence reads: CASSFGDGQLQETQYF. CDR3 nucleotides: TGTGCCAGCAGTTTCGGAGATGGACAGCTCCAAGAGACCCAGTACTTC.

The rearrangement links TRBV6-6 to TRBJ2-7; D call uncertain. The germline V and J ends were trimmed by 2 bases and 3 bases, with 8 bases remaining between them. CDR1 MNHNY and CDR2 SVGAGI come from the germline V gene (reference sequence). CDR3 size: 13 residues. CDR3 sequence reads: CASSYQQYYEQYF. As DNA, the CDR3 is TGTGCCAGCAGTTACCAGCAGTACTACGAGCAGTACTTC.

The chain links TRBV5-1 to TRBJ2-5, with 12 bases aligning to TRBD2. V shed 8 bases, J shed 5 bases, and the junction held 7 bases outside the gene matches. Germline CDR1 SGHRS, CDR2 YFSETQ. The CDR3 is made up of 14 amino acids. The chain's CDR3 is CASRLAGVGETQYF. In DNA, the CDR3 is TGCGCCAGTCGACTAGCGGGGGTAGGGGAGACCCAGTACTTC.

In this sample, this clone turned up a few times. CDR3 amino acids: CASLRTGADTQYF. DNA for the CDR3: TGTGCCAGCCTACGGACAGGGGCAGATACGCAGTATTTT. V is TRBV12-3 or TRBV12-4 and J is TRBJ2-3, with 9 bases lining up with TRBD1. The CDR3 covers 13 residues. The V segment lost 8 bases and the J segment 4 bases; nucleotides outside the gene matches: 4.

The rearrangement links TRBV18 to TRBJ1-2; tentative D call: TRBD1 (5 bases). With 6 bases removed from V and 2 bases from J, the gap between germline ends came to 13 bases. This CDR3 spans 14 amino acids. CDR1 KGHSH and CDR2 LQKENI come from the germline V gene. In DNA, the CDR3 is TGTGCCAGCTCCTACGGGGACTCAAACTATGGCTACACCTTC. As protein: CASSYGDSNYGYTF.

This chain connects TRBV2 to TRBJ1-3; possible D gene TRBD1, 5 bases. This CDR3 contains 13 residues. Germline V lookup: CDR1 SNHLY, CDR2 FYNNEI. Between the trimmed V and J ends, which lost 4 bases and 9 bases, there was a span of 13 bases. The CDR3 reads CASSVTPGGTIYF. CDR3 in DNA: TGTGCCAGCAGTGTAACTCCGGGGGGCACCATATATTTT. The full variable domain, in which reference TRBV2 and TRBJ1-3 provide the parts outside the CDR3, is EPEVTQTPSHQVTQMGQEVILRCVPISNHLYFYWYRQILGQKVEFLVSFYNNEISEKSEIFDDQFSVERPDGSNFTLKIRSTKLEDSAMYFCASSVTPGGTIYFGEGSWLTVV.

This clone was seen a few times. The chain links TRBV2 to TRBJ2-7, with D perhaps matching TRBD1 or TRBD2 (9 bases each). The germline gives CDR1 SNHLY, CDR2 FYNNEI. This CDR3 is 16 amino acids long. The V gene lost 4 bases and the J gene lost 4 bases, with 20 bases spanning the gap. The CDR3 DNA sequence: TGTGCCAGCAGTGTCCTAGCGGGACAGGGAGTGTACGAGCAGTACTTC. This sequence encodes CASSVLAGQGVYEQYF.

J is TRBJ2-3 and V is TRBV14; a weak D match, TRBD1 (6 bases). Germline V gene data show CDR1 as SGHDN and CDR2 as FVKESK. The length of the CDR3 is 17 residues. Deletions cut 0 bases from V and 0 bases from J, with 13 bases between. The CDR3 DNA is TGTGCCAGCAGCCAAGACAGGGGCTTCCGTAGCACAGATACGCAGTATTTT. The encoded protein is CASSQDRGFRSTDTQYF.